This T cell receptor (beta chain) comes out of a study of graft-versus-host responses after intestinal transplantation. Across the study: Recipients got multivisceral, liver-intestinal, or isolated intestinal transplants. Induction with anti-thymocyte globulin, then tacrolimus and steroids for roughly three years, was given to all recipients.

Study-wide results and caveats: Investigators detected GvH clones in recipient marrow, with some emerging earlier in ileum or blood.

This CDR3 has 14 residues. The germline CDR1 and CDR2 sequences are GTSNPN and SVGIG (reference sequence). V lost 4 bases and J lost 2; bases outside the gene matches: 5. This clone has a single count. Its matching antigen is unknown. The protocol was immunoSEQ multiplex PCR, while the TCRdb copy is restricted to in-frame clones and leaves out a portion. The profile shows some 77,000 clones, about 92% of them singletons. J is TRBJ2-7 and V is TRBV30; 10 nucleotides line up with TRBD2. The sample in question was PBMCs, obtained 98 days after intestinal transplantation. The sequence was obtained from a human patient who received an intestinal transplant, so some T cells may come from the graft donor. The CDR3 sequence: CAWTSGSLTYEQYF. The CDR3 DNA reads TGTGCCTGGACTAGCGGGAGCCTAACCTACGAGCAGTACTTC.